This T cell receptor (beta chain) originates from a study of T cell repertoires in cytomegalovirus infection. Study-wide context: HLA-C-restricted CMV epitopes, recently identified, and well-studied HLA-B-restricted ones were used by the study. It can be stated that public TCR beta signatures indicated CMV infection as well as a matching HLA type.

TCRdb fed the reads into MiXCR, producing one record per CDR3 protein. The sample holds approximately 990,000 distinct CDR3 sequences; roughly 30% are singletons and the top ten take 11% to 15%. Germline V gives CDR1 MNHGY, CDR2 SAAAGT. Trimming cost V 9 bases and J 5 bases; bases outside gene matches: 10. The CDR3 contains 14 residues. As to this clonotype: The target antigen is unknown.

The study's findings and limits: Carriers of CMV plus the relevant HLA were identified by cumulative public TCR beta family frequency.

The sequencing used cultured CD8+ T cells from PBMCs, collected from culture after CMV antigen stimulation. The source of this sequence is a human donor in good health (CMV status not recorded). Some clones in this sample may be carry-over from other donors' samples. The chain carries TRBV6-8 and TRBJ2-1; 7 bases are shared with TRBD2. The CDR3 DNA follows: TGTGCCAGTTTCCGGGACTACCTCCACAATGAGCAGTTCTTC. The encoded protein is CASFRDYLHNEQFF.